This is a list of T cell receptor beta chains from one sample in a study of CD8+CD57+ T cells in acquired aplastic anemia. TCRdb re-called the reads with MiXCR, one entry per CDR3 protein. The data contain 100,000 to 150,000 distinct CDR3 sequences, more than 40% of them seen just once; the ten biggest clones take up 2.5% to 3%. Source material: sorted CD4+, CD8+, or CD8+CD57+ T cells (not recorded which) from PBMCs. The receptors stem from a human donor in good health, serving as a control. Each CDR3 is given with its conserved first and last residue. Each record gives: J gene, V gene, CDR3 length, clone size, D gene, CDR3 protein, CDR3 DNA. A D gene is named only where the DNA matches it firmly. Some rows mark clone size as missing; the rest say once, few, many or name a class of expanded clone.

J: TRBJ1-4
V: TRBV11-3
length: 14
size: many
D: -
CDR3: CASRRDNGDEKLFF
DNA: TGTGCCAGCAGGCGGGACAATGGGGATGAAAAACTGTTTTTT

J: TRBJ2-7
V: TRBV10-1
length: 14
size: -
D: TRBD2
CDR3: CASSERLAAYEQYF
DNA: TGCGCCAGCAGTGAAAGACTAGCCGCCTACGAGCAGTACTTC

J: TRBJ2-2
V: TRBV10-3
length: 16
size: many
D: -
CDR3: CAISEGALRNTGELFF
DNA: TGTGCCATCAGTGAGGGCGCATTAAGAAACACCGGGGAGCTGTTTTTT

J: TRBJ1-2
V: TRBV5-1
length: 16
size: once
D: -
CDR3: CASSLGGEGGPYGYTF
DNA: TGCGCCAGCAGCTTGGGAGGCGAGGGCGGCCCCTATGGCTACACCTTC

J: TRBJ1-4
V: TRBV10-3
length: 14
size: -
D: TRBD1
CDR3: CAISGGQNNEKLFF
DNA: TGTGCCATCAGTGGGGGACAGAATAATGAAAAACTGTTTTTT

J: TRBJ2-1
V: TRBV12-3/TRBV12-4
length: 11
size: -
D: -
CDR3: CASSRRFEQFF
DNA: TGTGCCAGCAGTCGACGGTTTGAGCAGTTCTTC

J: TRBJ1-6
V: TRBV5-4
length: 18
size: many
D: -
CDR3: CASSSVRGVADKDSPLHF
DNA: TGTGCCAGCAGCTCAGTTCGGGGGGTTGCGGATAAGGATTCACCCCTCCACTTT

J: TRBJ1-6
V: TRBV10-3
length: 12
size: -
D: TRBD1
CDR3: CAIGQGDSPLHF
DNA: TGTGCCATTGGACAGGGTGATTCACCCCTCCACTTT

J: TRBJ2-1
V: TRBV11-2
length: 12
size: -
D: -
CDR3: CASSSSVNEQFF
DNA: TGTGCCAGCAGTTCTAGCGTTAATGAGCAGTTCTTC

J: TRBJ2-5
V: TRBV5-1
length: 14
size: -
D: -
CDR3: CASLMDTSTETQYF
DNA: TGCGCCAGCCTTATGGACACCAGTACGGAGACCCAGTACTTC

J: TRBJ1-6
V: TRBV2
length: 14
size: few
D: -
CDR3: CASSGSGRNSPLHF
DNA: TGTGCCAGCAGTGGTTCGGGGCGAAATTCACCCCTCCACTTT

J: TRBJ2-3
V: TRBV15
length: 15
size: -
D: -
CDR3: CATSRNPRSADTQYF
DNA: TGTGCCACCAGCAGAAACCCTAGATCGGCGGATACGCAGTATTTT

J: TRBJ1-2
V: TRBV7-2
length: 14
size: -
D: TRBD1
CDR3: CASVNRQGEYGYTF
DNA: TGTGCCAGCGTGAACAGACAGGGTGAATATGGCTACACCTTC

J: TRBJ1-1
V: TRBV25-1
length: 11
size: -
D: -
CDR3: CASSEVGEAFF
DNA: TGTGCCAGCAGTGAAGTAGGTGAAGCTTTCTTT

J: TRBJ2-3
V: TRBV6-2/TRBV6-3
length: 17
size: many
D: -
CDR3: CASSHDTNTGNTDTQYF
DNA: TGTGCCAGCAGTCATGATACCAATACGGGGAACACAGATACGCAGTATTTT

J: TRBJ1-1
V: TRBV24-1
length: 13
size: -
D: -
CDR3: CATSDTENTEAFF
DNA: TGTGCCACCAGTGATACTGAGAACACTGAAGCTTTCTTT

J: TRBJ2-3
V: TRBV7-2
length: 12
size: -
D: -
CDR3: CGSSFGADTRYF
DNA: TGTGGCAGCAGCTTTGGCGCAGATACGCGGTATTTT

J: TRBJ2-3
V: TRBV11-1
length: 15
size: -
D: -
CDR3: CASSSLTYSTDTQYF
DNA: TGTGCCAGCAGCTCCTTAACTTATAGCACAGATACGCAGTATTTT

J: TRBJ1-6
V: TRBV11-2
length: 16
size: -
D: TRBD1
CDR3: CASSLFEGTGDAPLHF
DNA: TGTGCCAGCAGCTTATTTGAGGGGACAGGGGATGCACCCCTCCACTTT

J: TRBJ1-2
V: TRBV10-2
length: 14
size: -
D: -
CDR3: CASSETGQVYGYTF
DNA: TGCGCCAGCAGTGAGACAGGGCAGGTCTATGGCTACACCTTC

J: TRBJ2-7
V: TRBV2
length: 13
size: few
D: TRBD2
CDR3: CASTGRQGGEQYF
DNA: TGTGCCAGCACCGGGAGGCAGGGCGGCGAGCAGTACTTC

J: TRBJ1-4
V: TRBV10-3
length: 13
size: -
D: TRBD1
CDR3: CASSLTGNEKLFF
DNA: TGTGCCAGCAGTTTGACAGGGAATGAAAAACTGTTTTTT

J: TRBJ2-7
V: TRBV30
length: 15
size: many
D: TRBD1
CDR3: CAWSVFRGQFGEQYF
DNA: TGTGCCTGGAGTGTTTTCAGGGGGCAGTTCGGCGAGCAGTACTTC

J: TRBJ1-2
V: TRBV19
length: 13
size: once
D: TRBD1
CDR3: CATSDREKNGYTF
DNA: TGTGCCACTTCCGACAGGGAAAAGAATGGCTACACCTTC

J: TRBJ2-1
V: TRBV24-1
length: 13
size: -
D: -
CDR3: CATSDLRLTVQFF
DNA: TGTGCCACCAGTGATTTGCGTTTGACAGTGCAGTTCTTC

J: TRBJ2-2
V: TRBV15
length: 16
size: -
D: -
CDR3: CATSRETPLGTGELFF
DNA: TGTGCCACCAGCAGAGAGACACCTCTTGGCACCGGGGAGCTGTTTTTT

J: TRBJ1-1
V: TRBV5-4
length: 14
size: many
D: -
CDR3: CASSVVGINTEAFF
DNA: TGTGCCAGCAGCGTCGTCGGGATTAACACTGAAGCTTTCTTT

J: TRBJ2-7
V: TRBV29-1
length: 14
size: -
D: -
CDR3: CSVVPVAGVGEQYF
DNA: TGCAGCGTTGTGCCCGTCGCCGGCGTGGGGGAGCAGTACTTC

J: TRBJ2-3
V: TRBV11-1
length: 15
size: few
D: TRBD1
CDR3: CASSRQGSDTDTQYF
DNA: TGTGCCAGCAGCCGACAGGGGTCCGACACAGATACGCAGTATTTT

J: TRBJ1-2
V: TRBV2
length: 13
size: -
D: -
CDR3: CASSEGGPGGYTF
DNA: TGTGCCAGCAGTGAGGGGGGGCCGGGTGGCTACACCTTC

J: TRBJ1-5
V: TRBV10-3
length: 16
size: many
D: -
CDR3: CAISEKGAGGNQPQHF
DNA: TGTGCCATCAGTGAAAAAGGGGCTGGGGGCAATCAGCCCCAGCATTTT

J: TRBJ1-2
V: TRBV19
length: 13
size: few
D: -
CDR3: CASKDRANYGYTF
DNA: TGTGCCAGTAAGGACAGAGCTAACTATGGCTACACCTTC

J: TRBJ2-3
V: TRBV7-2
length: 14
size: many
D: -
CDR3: CASSLGLYTDTQYF
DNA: TGTGCCAGCAGCTTAGGACTTTACACAGATACGCAGTATTTT

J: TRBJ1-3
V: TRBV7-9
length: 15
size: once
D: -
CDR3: CASALGGSSGNTIYF
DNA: TGTGCCTCCGCTCTCGGGGGGAGCTCTGGAAACACCATATATTTT

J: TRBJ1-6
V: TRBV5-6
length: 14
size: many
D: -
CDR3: CASSLGGGGGPLHF
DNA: TGTGCCAGCAGCTTGGGCGGAGGAGGAGGACCCCTCCACTTT

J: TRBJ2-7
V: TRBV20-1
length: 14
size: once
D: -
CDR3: CSARRTESSYEQYF
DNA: TGCAGTGCTAGGAGGACTGAGAGCTCCTACGAGCAGTACTTC

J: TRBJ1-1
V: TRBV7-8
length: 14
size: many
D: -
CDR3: CASSLQELNTEAFF
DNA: TGTGCCAGCAGCTTACAGGAATTGAACACTGAAGCTTTCTTT

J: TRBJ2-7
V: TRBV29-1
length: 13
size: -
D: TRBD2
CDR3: CSARTGGSYEQYF
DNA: TGCAGCGCTCGGACGGGGGGCTCCTACGAGCAGTACTTC

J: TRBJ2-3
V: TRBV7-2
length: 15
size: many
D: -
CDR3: CASSLELVGTDTQYF
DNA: TGTGCCAGCAGCTTAGAGCTGGTGGGGACAGATACGCAGTATTTT

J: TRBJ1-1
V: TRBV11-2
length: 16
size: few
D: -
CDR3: CASSSTGTSSGTEAFF
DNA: TGTGCCAGCAGCTCAACCGGGACTAGTTCAGGGACTGAAGCTTTCTTT

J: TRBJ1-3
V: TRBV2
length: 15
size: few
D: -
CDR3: CASSDEQGSGNTIYF
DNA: TGTGCCAGCAGTGACGAACAGGGCTCTGGAAACACCATATATTTT

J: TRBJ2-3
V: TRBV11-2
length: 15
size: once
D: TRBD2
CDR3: CASRLGAGGADTQYF
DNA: TGTGCCAGCCGCTTGGGAGCGGGGGGCGCAGATACGCAGTATTTT

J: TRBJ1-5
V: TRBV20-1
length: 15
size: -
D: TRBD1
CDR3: CSARAGQGAGQPQHF
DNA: TGCAGTGCTAGAGCCGGACAGGGGGCCGGACAGCCCCAGCATTTT

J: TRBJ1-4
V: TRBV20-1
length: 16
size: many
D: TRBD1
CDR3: CSARGTGGASGEKLFF
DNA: TGCAGTGCTAGGGGGACAGGGGGCGCGTCTGGTGAAAAACTGTTTTTT

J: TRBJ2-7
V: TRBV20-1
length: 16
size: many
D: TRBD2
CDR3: CSARDGLAGGSYEQYF
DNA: TGCAGTGCTAGAGATGGGCTAGCGGGGGGATCCTACGAGCAGTACTTC

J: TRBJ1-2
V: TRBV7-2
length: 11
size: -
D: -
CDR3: CASSKGGGYTF
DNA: TGTGCCAGCAGCAAAGGGGGTGGCTACACCTTC

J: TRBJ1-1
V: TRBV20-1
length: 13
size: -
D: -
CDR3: CGASITGSGVAFF
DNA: TGCGGTGCTAGCATAACCGGGTCAGGGGTTGCTTTCTTT

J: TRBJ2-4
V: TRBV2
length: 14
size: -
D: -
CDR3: CASSQSGAKNIQYF
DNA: TGTGCCAGCAGTCAGAGCGGAGCCAAAAACATTCAGTACTTC

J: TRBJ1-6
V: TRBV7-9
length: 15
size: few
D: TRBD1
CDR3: CASSAGQGGLSPLHF
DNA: TGTGCCAGCAGTGCAGGACAGGGAGGGCTCTCACCCCTCCACTTT

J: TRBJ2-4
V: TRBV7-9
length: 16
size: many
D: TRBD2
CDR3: CASSSGLAGGKNIQYF
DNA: TGTGCCAGCAGCTCGGGACTAGCGGGGGGCAAAAACATTCAGTACTTC

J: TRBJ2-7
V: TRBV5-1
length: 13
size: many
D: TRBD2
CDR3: CASSSSGFYEQYF
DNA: TGCGCCAGCAGCTCTAGCGGGTTCTACGAGCAGTACTTC

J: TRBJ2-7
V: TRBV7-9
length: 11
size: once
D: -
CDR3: CASSYQGEQYF
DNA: TGTGCCAGCAGCTATCAGGGAGAGCAGTACTTC

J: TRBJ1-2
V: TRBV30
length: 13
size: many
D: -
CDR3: CAWALPWGDGYTF
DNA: TGTGCCTGGGCTTTACCCTGGGGGGATGGCTACACCTTC

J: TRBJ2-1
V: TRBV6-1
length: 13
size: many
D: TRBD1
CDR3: CASSQNRGHEQFF
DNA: TGTGCCAGCAGTCAAAACAGGGGTCATGAGCAGTTCTTC

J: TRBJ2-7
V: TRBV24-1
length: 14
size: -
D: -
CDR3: CATSDWKTNYEQYF
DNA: TGTGCCACCAGTGATTGGAAGACAAACTACGAGCAGTACTTC

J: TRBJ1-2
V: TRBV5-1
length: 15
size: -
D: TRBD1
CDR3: CASSLVGTDNCGYTF
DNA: TGCGCCAGCAGCTTGGTGGGGACAGATAACTGTGGCTACACCTTC

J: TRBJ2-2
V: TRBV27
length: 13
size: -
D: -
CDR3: CASRLANTGELFF
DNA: TGTGCCAGCAGACTAGCGAACACCGGGGAGCTGTTTTTT

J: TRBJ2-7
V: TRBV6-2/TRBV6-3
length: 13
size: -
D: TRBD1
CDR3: CASSLGQESEQYF
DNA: TGTGCCAGCAGTTTAGGACAGGAGAGCGAGCAGTACTTC

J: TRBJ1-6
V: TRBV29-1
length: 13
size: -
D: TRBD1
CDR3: CSVGTGGNSPLHF
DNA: TGCAGCGTTGGGACAGGGGGTAATTCACCCCTCCACTTT